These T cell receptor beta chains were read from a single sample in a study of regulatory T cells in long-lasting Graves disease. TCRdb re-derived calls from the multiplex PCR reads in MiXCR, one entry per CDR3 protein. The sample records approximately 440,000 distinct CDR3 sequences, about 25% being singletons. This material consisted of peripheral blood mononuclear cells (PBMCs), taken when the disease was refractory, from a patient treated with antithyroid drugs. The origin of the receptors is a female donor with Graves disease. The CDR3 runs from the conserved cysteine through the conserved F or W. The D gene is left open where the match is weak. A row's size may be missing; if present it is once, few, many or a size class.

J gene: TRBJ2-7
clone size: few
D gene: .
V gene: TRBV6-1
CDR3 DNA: TGTGCCAGCAGTGTTACCGGGCTCCCCTACGAGCAGTACTTC
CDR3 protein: CASSVTGLPYEQYF

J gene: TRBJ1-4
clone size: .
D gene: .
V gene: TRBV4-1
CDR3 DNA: TGCGCCAGCAGCCAGACCACGGTAGCTGAAAAACTGTTTTTT
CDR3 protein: CASSQTTVAEKLFF

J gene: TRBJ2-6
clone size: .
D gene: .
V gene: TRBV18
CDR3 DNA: TGTGCCAGCTCACCGCGGCAGGGTCTTGGGGCCAACGTCCTGACTTTC
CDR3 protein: CASSPRQGLGANVLTF

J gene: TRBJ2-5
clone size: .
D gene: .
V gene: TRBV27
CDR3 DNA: TGTGCCAGCAGTTTCACAGAAGTAGAGACCCAGTACTTC
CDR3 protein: CASSFTEVETQYF

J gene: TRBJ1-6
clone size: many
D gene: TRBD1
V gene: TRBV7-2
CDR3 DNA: TGTGCCAGCAGCCCATCGACAGGGCGAAGTAATTCACCCCTCCACTTT
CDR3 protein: CASSPSTGRSNSPLHF

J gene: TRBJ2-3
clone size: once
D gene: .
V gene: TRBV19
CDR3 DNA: TGTGCCAGTAGTATCCGGATCGGACTGACCACCCTGGAAGATACGCAGTATTTT
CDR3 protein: CASSIRIGLTTLEDTQYF

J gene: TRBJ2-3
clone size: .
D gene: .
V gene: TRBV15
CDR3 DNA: TGTGCCACCAGCAGAGATCGAGGCGGGCCAGATACGCAGTATTTT
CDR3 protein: CATSRDRGGPDTQYF

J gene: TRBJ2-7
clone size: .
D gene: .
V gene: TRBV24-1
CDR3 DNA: TGTGCCACCTTCGGGACCGCCGACTACGAGCAGTACTTC
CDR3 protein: CATFGTADYEQYF

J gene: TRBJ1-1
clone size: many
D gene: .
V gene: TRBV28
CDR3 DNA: TGTGCCAGCAGTCGATTAACGGCTGAAGCTTTCTTT
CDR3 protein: CASSRLTAEAFF

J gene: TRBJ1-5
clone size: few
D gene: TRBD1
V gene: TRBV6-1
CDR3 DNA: TGTGCCAGCAGTCCCTACCGGGGACAGGGTAATCAGCCCCAGCATTTT
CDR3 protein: CASSPYRGQGNQPQHF

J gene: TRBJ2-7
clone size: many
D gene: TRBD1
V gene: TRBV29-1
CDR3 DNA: TGCAGCGTCGAGACAGGGGTCAGTTACGAGCAGTACTTC
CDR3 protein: CSVETGVSYEQYF

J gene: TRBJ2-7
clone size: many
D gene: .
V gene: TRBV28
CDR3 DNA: TGTGCCAGCAGCCCCACAACCCGCTACGAGCAGTACTTC
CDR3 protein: CASSPTTRYEQYF

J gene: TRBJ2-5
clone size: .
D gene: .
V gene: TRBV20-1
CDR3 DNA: TGCAGTGCTAGGACAACAGGTTTGGCAAGGGAGACCCAGTACTTC
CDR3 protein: CSARTTGLARETQYF

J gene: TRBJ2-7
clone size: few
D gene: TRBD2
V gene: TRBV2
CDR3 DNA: TGTGCCAGCAGGGGACTAGTTAACTACGAGCAGTACTTC
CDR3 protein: CASRGLVNYEQYF

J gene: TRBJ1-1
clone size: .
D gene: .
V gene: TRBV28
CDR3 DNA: TGTGCCAGCATCTCAGGAGGGATGAGCACTGAAGCTTTCTTT
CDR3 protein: CASISGGMSTEAFF